The next 29 T cell receptor beta chains were all read from a single sample in a study of cytomegalovirus exposure and HLA in healthy donors. Amplification used 60 Vbeta primers and 13 Jbeta primers. The protocol was immunoSEQ multiplex PCR, while the TCRdb copy is restricted to in-frame clones and leaves out a portion. The data hold about 67,000 clones, with roughly 65% observed a single time. The sequencing input was PBMCs. These receptor sequences come from a woman younger than 45 in good health and CMV-seronegative.

The gene calls are TRBV6-5 and TRBJ2-7; 8 bases are shared with TRBD1. Germline loops: CDR1 MNHEY, CDR2 SVGAGI. V was pared by 0 bases and J by 2 bases, with 3 bases of the junction left unmatched. This CDR3 comprises 15 residues. CDR3 protein: CASSYSSTGAYEQYF. The DNA for the CDR3 is TGTGCCAGCAGTTACTCTTCGACAGGGGCCTACGAGCAGTACTTC.

This chain connects TRBV7-2 to TRBJ1-2; TRBD1 is a possible D gene (6 bases). Germline CDR1 reads SGHTA; CDR2 reads FQGNSA. V lost 0 bases, J lost 4 bases, and 9 bases lay in between. The CDR3 length is 14 residues. CDR3: CASSLAGGGYGYTF. In DNA form, the CDR3 reads TGTGCCAGCAGCTTAGCGGGAGGGGGCTATGGCTACACCTTC. Complete variable domain (other parts from reference TRBV7-2 and TRBJ1-2): GAGVSQSPSNKVTEKGKDVELRCDPISGHTALYWYRQSLGQGLEFLIYFQGNSAPDKSGLPSDRFSAERTGGSVSTLTIQRTQQEDSAVYLCASSLAGGGYGYTFGSGTRLTVV.

In this sample, this clone turned up once. This sequence joins TRBV5-1 and TRBJ2-5; the match to TRBD1 covers 9 bases. The V segment lost 0 bases and the J segment 5 bases; nucleotides outside the gene matches: 5. The CDR3 has 15 residues. Germline CDR1 is SGHRS and CDR2 is YFSETQ. In DNA form, the CDR3 reads TGCGCCAGCAGCTTGGCCTGGACAGGGGACGAGACCCAGTACTTC. Its translation: CASSLAWTGDETQYF.

V gene TRBV28 combines with J gene TRBJ2-5; TRBD2 is a possible D gene (5 bases). The CDR3 sequence is 16 residues long. Trimming shortened V by 5 bases and J by 2 bases, and 18 bases separated the two germline ends. Germline assignment: CDR1 MDHEN and CDR2 SYDVKM. The CDR3 is CASSTPKRRQQETQYF. In DNA form, the CDR3 reads TGTGCCAGCAGTACCCCGAAAAGGAGGCAACAAGAGACCCAGTACTTC.

This clone was detected a few times. The chain employs TRBV4-1 and TRBJ2-3, with D maybe TRBD2 (5 bases). Trimming removed 0 bases from V and 2 bases from J, with 9 bases in between. CDR1 MGHRA and CDR2 YSYEKL come from the germline V gene. CDR3 length equals 15 residues. The CDR3 sequence: CASSQERAYTDTQYF. CDR3 nucleotides: TGCGCCAGCAGCCAAGAGCGGGCATACACAGATACGCAGTATTTT.

The CDR3 DNA follows: TGCGCCAGCAGCCAAAATCTAGCGGGAGGCACAGATACGCAGTATTTT. This encodes CASSQNLAGGTDTQYF. V is TRBV4-3 and J is TRBJ2-3, with TRBD2 matching 10 bases. The CDR3 has 16 amino acids. Germline values: CDR1 LGHNA, CDR2 YSLEER. Trimming removed 2 bases from V and 1 base from J; junction bases left unmatched: 3.

This clone appeared once. It is likely a read error, because the conserved phenylalanine at the end of the CDR3 is missing. The V gene is TRBV27, the J gene TRBJ1-5; 7 nucleotides line up with TRBD1. CDR1 MNHEY and CDR2 SMNVEV come from the germline V gene (reference sequence). The CDR3 is made up of 17 amino acids. The V segment lost 4 bases and the J segment 2 bases; nucleotides outside the gene matches: 11. CDR3 in amino acids: CASSSLGTAIGNQPQHS. The CDR3 coding sequence is TGTGCCAGCAGTTCGCTCGGGACAGCTATAGGCAATCAGCCCCAGCATTCT.

The table lists this clone with many counts. The chain carries TRBV4-1 and TRBJ1-2, with 8 bases that match TRBD1. The CDR3 sequence is 15 residues long. The germline CDR1 and CDR2 sequences are MGHRA and YSYEKL. J was trimmed by 8 bases and V by 2 bases; bases with no gene match: 10. The CDR3 is CASSQYFRGPGGYTF. CDR3 nucleotide sequence: TGCGCCAGCAGCCAATACTTCAGGGGGCCGGGAGGCTACACCTTC.

This chain links TRBV7-8 with TRBJ2-1; TRBD2 matches 9 bases. This CDR3 is built from 16 residues. CDR1 SGHVS and CDR2 FQNEAQ come from the germline V gene. The V and J ends lost 5 bases and 4 bases, in that order; junction bases with no gene match: 9. The CDR3 region is CASSPRGSGGYNEQFF. The DNA for the CDR3 is TGTGCCAGCAGCCCCCGGGGTAGCGGGGGTTACAATGAGCAGTTCTTC.

The J gene is TRBJ1-4, the V gene TRBV9, with D possibly matching TRBD1 (6 bases). CDR3 length equals 15 residues. Germline V CDR1 and CDR2: SGDLS, YYNGEE. The V gene lost 0 bases and the J gene lost 5 bases, with 11 bases spanning the gap. CDR3 sequence (DNA): TGTGCCAGCAGCGTAGGGGGGGGGCGAAATGAAAAACTGTTTTTT. As protein: CASSVGGGRNEKLFF.

The chain couples TRBV30 to TRBJ2-5, with 8 positions matching TRBD1. This CDR3 comprises 12 residues. Per the germline V gene, CDR1 is GTSNPN and CDR2 is SVGIG (reference sequence). The V segment lost 7 bases and the J segment 4 bases; nucleotides outside the gene matches: 5. CDR3 sequence reads: CALTGVAETQYF. In DNA, the CDR3 is TGTGCCTTGACAGGGGTGGCAGAGACCCAGTACTTC. The whole variable domain, filled in from reference TRBV30 and TRBJ2-5, reads SQTIHQWPATLVQPVGSPLSLECTVEGTSNPNLYWYRQAAGRGLQLLFYSVGIGQISSEVPQNLSASRPQDRQFILSSKKLLLSDSGFYLCALTGVAETQYFGPGTRLLVL.

The chain is built from TRBV6-5 and TRBJ1-2, with 9 bases aligning to TRBD1. The CDR3 loop spans 15 amino acids. The J segment lost 8 bases and the V segment lost 5 bases, leaving 12 bases of the junction unmatched. CDR1 and CDR2 from the germline V gene are MNHEY and SVGAGI. The CDR3 reads CASSARAGTGSGYTF. As DNA, the CDR3 is TGTGCCAGCAGTGCGAGGGCCGGGACAGGGTCCGGCTACACCTTC.

The chain is built from TRBV19 and TRBJ1-6; TRBD1 agrees at 7 bases. Germline loops: CDR1 LNHDA, CDR2 SQIVND (reference sequence). The junction had 7 bases not matched to a gene; V was cut back by 3 bases and J by 8 bases. The CDR3 extends over 15 amino acids. CDR3 nucleotides: TGTGCCAGTAGTATGCGTGAGGGGGCGGATTCACCCCTCCACTTT. Its protein is CASSMREGADSPLHF. The full variable domain, in which reference TRBV19 and TRBJ1-6 provide the parts outside the CDR3, is DGGITQSPKYLFRKEGQNVTLSCEQNLNHDAMYWYRQDPGQGLRLIYYSQIVNDFQKGDIAEGYSVSREKKESFPLTVTSAQKNPTAFYLCASSMREGADSPLHFGNGTRLTVT.

The chain uses TRBV6-1 and TRBJ2-7; 8 bases line up with TRBD1. The germline V gene encodes CDR1 MNHNS and CDR2 SASEGT. The CDR3 is 14 amino acids. Trimming removed 6 bases from V and 6 bases from J; junction bases left unmatched: 10. The CDR3 protein is CASRTGTGSSEQYF. CDR3 nucleotides: TGTGCCAGCAGGACCGGGACAGGTAGCTCCGAGCAGTACTTC.

This chain connects TRBV28 to TRBJ1-5, with D unclear. The V gene's germline CDR1 is MDHEN and CDR2 SYDVKM. The CDR3 extends over 17 amino acids. Trimming left V 5 bases short and J 1 base short, with 18 bases between. The CDR3 protein is CASSTSAGYKSNQPQHF. The CDR3 nucleotides read TGTGCCAGCAGTACCTCAGCAGGATATAAAAGCAATCAGCCCCAGCATTTT.

About this clone itself: At one end, the junction sequence differs from germline, possibly due to a read error. The J gene is TRBJ2-7, the V gene TRBV5-4; D gene ambiguous. Germline-derived CDR1 and CDR2 are SGHNT and YYREEE (reference sequence). The CDR3 is 13 residues long. CDR3 nucleotide sequence: TGCGCCAGCAGCCAGGCAACAAGATACGAGCAGTACTTC. This translates into CASSQATRYEQYF.

The chain employs TRBV2 and TRBJ2-3; the match to TRBD2 covers 12 bases. After removal of 8 bases from V and 3 bases from J, the junction contained 3 bases not matched to a gene. CDR1 and CDR2 from the germline V gene are SNHLY and FYNNEI. The CDR3 is made up of 14 amino acids. CDR3 in amino acids: CASQTSGRTDTQYF. CDR3 nucleotide sequence: TGTGCCAGCCAGACTAGCGGGAGAACAGATACGCAGTATTTT.

The chain uses TRBV7-8 and TRBJ2-2; the match to TRBD1 covers 8 bases. Looked up from germline, CDR1 is SGHVS and CDR2 is FQNEAQ. Trimming removed 0 bases from V and 4 bases from J; junction bases left unmatched: 4. The CDR3 runs to 16 residues. The CDR3 spells CASSLARTGSTGELFF. The CDR3 DNA follows: TGTGCCAGCAGCTTAGCGCGGACAGGGAGCACCGGGGAGCTGTTTTTT.

With respect to this clone: One junction end disagrees with the germline gene, perhaps due to a read error. V gene TRBV2 combines with J gene TRBJ2-7; no firm D call. Germline V gene sequence: CDR1 SNHLY, CDR2 FYNNEI. This CDR3 comprises 12 residues. The CDR3 coding sequence is TGTGCCAGCAGTCCGACTTCCTTCGAGCAGTACTTC. Translated, it gives CASSPTSFEQYF.

This chain links TRBV28 with TRBJ2-3; D unresolved. The CDR3 spans 15 residues. The V end was cut by 5 bases, the J end by 0 bases, with 12 bases between. Germline V CDR1 and CDR2: MDHEN, SYDVKM. CDR3 sequence: CASSPAGASTDTQYF. CDR3 nucleotide sequence: TGTGCCAGCAGTCCCGCAGGCGCTAGCACAGATACGCAGTATTTT.

The chain recombines TRBV5-1 with TRBJ2-5, with 8 bases fitting TRBD2. The closer fit of TRBJ2-7 to the DNA end suggests the J call may be wrong. Germline CDR1 is SGHRS and CDR2 is YFSETQ. There are 16 residues in the CDR3. The CDR3 bases are TGCGCCAGCAGCTTGTCCCCCGGGACTAGATCCTACGAGCAGTACTTC. It codes for CASSLSPGTRSYEQYF.

J is TRBJ2-7 and V is TRBV4-1; 9 bases match TRBD1. The CDR3 covers 15 residues. V dropped 1 base and J dropped 0; count of bases not matched to a gene: 1. CDR1 and CDR2 from the germline V gene are MGHRA and YSYEKL. CDR3 sequence reads: CASSQGTGASYEQYF. The CDR3 DNA is TGCGCCAGCAGCCAAGGGACAGGGGCCTCCTACGAGCAGTACTTC.

V gene TRBV19 combines with J gene TRBJ1-3, with D hard to call. Germline CDR1 LNHDA, CDR2 SQIVND (reference sequence). The CDR3 is 14 residues long. The germline V and J ends were trimmed by 2 bases and 0 bases, with 5 bases remaining between them. The CDR3 sequence: CASSIRISGNTIYF. The CDR3 coding sequence is TGTGCCAGTAGTATACGTATCTCTGGAAACACCATATATTTT.

This clone was detected only a few times. The chain has TRBV4-1 and TRBJ1-1; 8 nucleotides line up with TRBD1. In germline, CDR1 is MGHRA, CDR2 YSYEKL. V was clipped by 8 bases and J by 1 base; unmatched bases: 6. The CDR3 length is 14 residues. CDR3 residues: CASSQQGENTEAFF. The CDR3, as DNA: TGCGCCAGCTCCCAACAGGGGGAGAACACTGAAGCTTTCTTT.

Turning to this clone: A clone one base away is much larger, so this may be a read error. The rearrangement uses TRBV4-2 and TRBJ2-7; D may be TRBD1 (6 bases). Trimming took 0 bases from V and 3 from J, leaving 12 bases between them. The CDR3 spans 15 residues. Germline lookup yields CDR1 LGHNA and CDR2 YNFKEQ. DNA for the CDR3: TGTGCCAGCAGCCAAGAAGCAGGGGCGTTCTACGAGCAGTACTTC. This sequence encodes CASSQEAGAFYEQYF.

The rearrangement links TRBV30 to TRBJ1-6, with 7 bases identical to TRBD1. The CDR3 consists of 13 residues. With 0 bases clipped from V and 10 bases from J, the junction kept 3 bases outside the gene matches. In germline, CDR1 is GTSNPN, CDR2 SVGIG (reference sequence). The CDR3 region has the DNA TGTGCCTGGAGTGTTACAGGGGACTCACCCCTCCACTTT. Translated: CAWSVTGDSPLHF. The whole variable domain, remainder taken from reference TRBV30 and TRBJ1-6, is SQTIHQWPATLVQPVGSPLSLECTVEGTSNPNLYWYRQAAGRGLQLLFYSVGIGQISSEVPQNLSASRPQDRQFILSSKKLLLSDSGFYLCAWSVTGDSPLHFGNGTRLTVT.

The chain recombines TRBV4-2 with TRBJ2-5; D may be TRBD2 (5 bases). The CDR3 is made up of 15 amino acids. Trimming shortened V by 0 bases and J by 5 bases, and 13 bases separated the two germline ends. The V gene's germline CDR1 is LGHNA and CDR2 YNFKEQ. The CDR3 DNA reads TGTGCCAGCAGCCAAGAGTCGCTAGCCGGGGAGACCCAGTACTTC. Translating gives CASSQESLAGETQYF.

This clone was counted a few times. J is TRBJ1-1 and V is TRBV5-4; 7 nucleotides align to TRBD1. The length of the CDR3 is 15 residues. The germline CDR1 and CDR2 sequences are SGHNT and YYREEE (reference sequence). V lost 2 bases and J lost 0; bases outside the gene matches: 4. CDR3: CASSFPGQLNTEAFF. In DNA form, the CDR3 reads TGTGCCAGCAGCTTTCCGGGACAGTTGAACACTGAAGCTTTCTTT.

This sequence joins TRBV7-2 and TRBJ2-1, with TRBD2 identical over 15 bases. Trimming took 2 bases from V and 4 from J; bases not matched to a gene: 6. The CDR3 has 18 residues. CDR1 and CDR2 from the germline V gene are SGHTA and FQGNSA. The CDR3 bases are TGTGCCAGCAGCTTAAGAGGACTAGCGGGGGGGCGGTACAATGAGCAGTTCTTC. As protein: CASSLRGLAGGRYNEQFF. Full variable domain (rest looked up from reference TRBV7-2 and TRBJ2-1): GAGVSQSPSNKVTEKGKDVELRCDPISGHTALYWYRQSLGQGLEFLIYFQGNSAPDKSGLPSDRFSAERTGGSVSTLTIQRTQQEDSAVYLCASSLRGLAGGRYNEQFFGPGTRLTVL.